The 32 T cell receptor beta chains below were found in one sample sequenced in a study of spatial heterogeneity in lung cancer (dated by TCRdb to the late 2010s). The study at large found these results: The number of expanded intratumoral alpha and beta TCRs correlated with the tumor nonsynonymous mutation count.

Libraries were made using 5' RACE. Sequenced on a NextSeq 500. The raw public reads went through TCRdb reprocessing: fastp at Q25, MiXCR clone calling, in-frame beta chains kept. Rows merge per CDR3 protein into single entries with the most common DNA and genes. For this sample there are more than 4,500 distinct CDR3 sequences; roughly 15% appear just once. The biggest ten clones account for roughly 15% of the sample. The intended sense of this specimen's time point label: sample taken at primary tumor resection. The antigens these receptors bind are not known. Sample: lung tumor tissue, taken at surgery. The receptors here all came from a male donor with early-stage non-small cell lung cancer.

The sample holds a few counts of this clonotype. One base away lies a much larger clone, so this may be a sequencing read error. In DNA form, the CDR3 reads TGCGCCAGCAGCCAAGATCGGGCTAGCGGAGGCACCGGGGAGCTGTTTTTT. Amino acid sequence: CASSQDRASGGTGELFF. The chain is built from TRBV4-1 and TRBJ2-2, with 7 bases fitting TRBD2. Germline CDR1 MGHRA, CDR2 YSYEKL. There are 17 residues in the CDR3. V lost 0 bases to trimming and J lost 4 bases; unmatched junction nucleotides: 8.

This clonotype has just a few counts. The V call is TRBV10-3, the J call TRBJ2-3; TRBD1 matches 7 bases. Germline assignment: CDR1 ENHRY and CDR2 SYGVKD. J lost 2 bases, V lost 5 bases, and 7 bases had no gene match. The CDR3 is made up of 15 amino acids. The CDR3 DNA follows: TGTGCCATCAGTCCCGGGACAGCGAACACAGATACGCAGTATTTT. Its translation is CAISPGTANTDTQYF.

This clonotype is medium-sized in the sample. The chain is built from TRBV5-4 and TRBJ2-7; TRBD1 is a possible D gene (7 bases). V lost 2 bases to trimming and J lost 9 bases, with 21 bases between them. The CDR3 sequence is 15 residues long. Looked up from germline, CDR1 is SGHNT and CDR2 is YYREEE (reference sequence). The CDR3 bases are TGTGCCAGCAGCTTACCGGGACAGAGGGAGGTCCGGCAGTACTTC. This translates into CASSLPGQREVRQYF. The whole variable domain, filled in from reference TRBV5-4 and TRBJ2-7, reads ETGVTQSPTHLIKTRGQQVTLRCSSQSGHNTVSWYQQALGQGPQFIFQYYREEENGRGNFPPRFSGLQFPNYSSELNVNALELDDSALYLCASSLPGQREVRQYFGPGTRLTVT.

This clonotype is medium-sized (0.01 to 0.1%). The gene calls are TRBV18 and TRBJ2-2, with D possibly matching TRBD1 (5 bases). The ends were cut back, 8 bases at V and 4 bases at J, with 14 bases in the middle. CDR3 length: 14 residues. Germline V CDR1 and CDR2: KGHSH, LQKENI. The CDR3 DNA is TGTGCCAGCGAGACAGACGTCGGCACCGGGGAGCTGTTTTTT. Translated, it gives CASETDVGTGELFF.

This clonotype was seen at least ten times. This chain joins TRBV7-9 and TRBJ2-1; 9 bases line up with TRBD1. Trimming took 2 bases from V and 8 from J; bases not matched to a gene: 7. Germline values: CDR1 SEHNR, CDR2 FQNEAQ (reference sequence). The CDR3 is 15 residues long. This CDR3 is CASSLSGTGYDEQFF. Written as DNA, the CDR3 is TGTGCCAGCAGCTTATCCGGGACAGGGTACGATGAGCAGTTCTTC.

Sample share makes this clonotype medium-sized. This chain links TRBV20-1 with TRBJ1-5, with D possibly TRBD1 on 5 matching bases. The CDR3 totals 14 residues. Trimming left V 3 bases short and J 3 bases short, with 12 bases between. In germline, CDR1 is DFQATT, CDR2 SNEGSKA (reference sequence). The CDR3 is CSASLTASNQPQHF. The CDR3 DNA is TGCAGTGCTAGTTTGACAGCCTCCAATCAGCCCCAGCATTTT.

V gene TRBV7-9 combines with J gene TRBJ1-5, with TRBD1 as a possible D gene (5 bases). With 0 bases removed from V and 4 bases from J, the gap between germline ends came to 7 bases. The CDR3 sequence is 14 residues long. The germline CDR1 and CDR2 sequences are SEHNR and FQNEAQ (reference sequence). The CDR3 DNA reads TGTGCCAGCAGCTTAGCTGACAGAAATCAGCCCCAGCATTTT. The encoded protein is CASSLADRNQPQHF. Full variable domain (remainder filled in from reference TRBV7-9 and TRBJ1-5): DTGVSQNPRHKITKRGQNVTFRCDPISEHNRLYWYRQTLGQGPEFLTYFQNEAQLEKSRLLSDRFSAERPKGSFSTLEIQRTEQGDSAMYLCASSLADRNQPQHFGDGTRLSIL.

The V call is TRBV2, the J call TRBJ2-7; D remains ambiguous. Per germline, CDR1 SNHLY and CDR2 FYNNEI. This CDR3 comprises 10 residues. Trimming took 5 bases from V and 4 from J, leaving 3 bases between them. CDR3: CASSMYEQYF. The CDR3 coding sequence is TGTGCCAGCAGTATGTACGAGCAGTACTTC.

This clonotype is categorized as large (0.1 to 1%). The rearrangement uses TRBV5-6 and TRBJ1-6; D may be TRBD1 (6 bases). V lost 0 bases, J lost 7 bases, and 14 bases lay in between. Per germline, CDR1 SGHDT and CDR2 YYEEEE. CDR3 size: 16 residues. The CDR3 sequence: CASSLGRQVGNSPLHF. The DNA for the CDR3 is TGTGCCAGCAGCTTGGGGAGACAGGTTGGCAATTCACCCCTCCACTTT. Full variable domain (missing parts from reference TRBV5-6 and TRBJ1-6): DAGVTQSPTHLIKTRGQQVTLRCSPKSGHDTVSWYQQALGQGPQFIFQYYEEEERQRGNFPDRFSGHQFPNYSSELNVNALLLGDSALYLCASSLGRQVGNSPLHFGNGTRLTVT.

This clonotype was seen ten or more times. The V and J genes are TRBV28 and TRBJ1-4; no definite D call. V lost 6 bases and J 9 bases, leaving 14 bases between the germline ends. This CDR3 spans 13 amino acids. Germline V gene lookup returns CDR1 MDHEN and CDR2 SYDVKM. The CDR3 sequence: CASRSGFYQKLFF. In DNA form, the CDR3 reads TGTGCCAGCAGGAGCGGGTTCTACCAAAAACTGTTTTTT.

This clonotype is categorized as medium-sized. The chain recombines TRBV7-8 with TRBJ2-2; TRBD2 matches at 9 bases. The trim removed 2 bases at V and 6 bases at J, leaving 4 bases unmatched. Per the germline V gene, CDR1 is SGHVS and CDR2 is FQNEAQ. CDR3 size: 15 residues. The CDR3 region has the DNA TGTGCCAGCAGCTTACGTAGCGGGAGTCCCGGGGAGCTGTTTTTT. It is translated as CASSLRSGSPGELFF.

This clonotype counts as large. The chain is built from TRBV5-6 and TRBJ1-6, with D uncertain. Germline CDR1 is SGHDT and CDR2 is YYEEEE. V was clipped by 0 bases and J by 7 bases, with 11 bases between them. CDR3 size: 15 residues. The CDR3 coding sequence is TGTGCCAGCAGCTTGGGGCAGACCTGGAATTCACCCCTCCACTTT. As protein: CASSLGQTWNSPLHF.

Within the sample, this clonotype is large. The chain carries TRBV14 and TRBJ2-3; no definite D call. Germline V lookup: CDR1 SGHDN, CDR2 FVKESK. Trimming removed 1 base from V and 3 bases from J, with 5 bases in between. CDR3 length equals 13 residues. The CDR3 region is CASSQVHTDTQYF. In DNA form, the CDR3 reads TGTGCCAGCAGCCAAGTTCATACAGATACGCAGTATTTT.

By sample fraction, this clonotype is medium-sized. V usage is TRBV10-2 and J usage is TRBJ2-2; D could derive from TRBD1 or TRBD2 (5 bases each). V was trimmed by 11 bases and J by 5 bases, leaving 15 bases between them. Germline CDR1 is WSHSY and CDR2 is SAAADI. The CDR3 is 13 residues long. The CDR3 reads CADSLSGTGELFF. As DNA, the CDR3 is TGCGCCGACAGCCTATCGGGAACCGGGGAGCTGTTTTTT.

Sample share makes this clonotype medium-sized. In DNA form, the CDR3 reads TGTGCCAGCAGTCCCGGGGCTCCGGGGGAGACCCAGTACTTC. This codes for CASSPGAPGETQYF. V is TRBV27 and J is TRBJ2-5; D tentatively reads TRBD1 or TRBD2 (5 bases each). The CDR3 is made up of 14 amino acids. V was shortened by 5 bases and J by 5 bases, with 15 bases between the two germline ends. Germline V gives CDR1 MNHEY, CDR2 SMNVEV (reference sequence).

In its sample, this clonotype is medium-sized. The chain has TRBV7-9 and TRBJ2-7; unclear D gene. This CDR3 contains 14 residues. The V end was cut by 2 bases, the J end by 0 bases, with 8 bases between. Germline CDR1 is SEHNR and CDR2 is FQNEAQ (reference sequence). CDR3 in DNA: TGTGCCAGCAGCTTATCCGGATTCTCCTACGAGCAGTACTTC. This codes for CASSLSGFSYEQYF.

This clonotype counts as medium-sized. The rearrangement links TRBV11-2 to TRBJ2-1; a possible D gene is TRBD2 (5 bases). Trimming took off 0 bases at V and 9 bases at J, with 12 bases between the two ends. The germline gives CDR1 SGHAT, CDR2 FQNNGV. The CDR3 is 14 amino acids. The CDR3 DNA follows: TGTGCCAGCAGCTTAGACCCTTCTCGGGGTGAGCAGTTCTTC. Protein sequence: CASSLDPSRGEQFF.

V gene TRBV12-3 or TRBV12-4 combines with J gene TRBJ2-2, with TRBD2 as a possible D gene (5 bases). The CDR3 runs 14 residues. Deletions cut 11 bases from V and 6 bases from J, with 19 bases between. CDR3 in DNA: TGTGCCGCGGCGGTAGCGAGTAAGGCCGGGGAGCTGTTTTTT. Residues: CAAAVASKAGELFF.

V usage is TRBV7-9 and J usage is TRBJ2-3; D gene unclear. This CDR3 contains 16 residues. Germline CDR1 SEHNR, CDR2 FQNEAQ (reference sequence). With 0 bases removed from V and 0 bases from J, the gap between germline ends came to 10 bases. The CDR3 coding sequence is TGTGCCAGCAGCTTAGCAGTCTTCGACAGCACAGATACGCAGTATTTT. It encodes CASSLAVFDSTDTQYF. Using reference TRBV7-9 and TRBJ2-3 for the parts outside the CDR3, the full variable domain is DTGVSQNPRHKITKRGQNVTFRCDPISEHNRLYWYRQTLGQGPEFLTYFQNEAQLEKSRLLSDRFSAERPKGSFSTLEIQRTEQGDSAMYLCASSLAVFDSTDTQYFGPGTRLTVL.

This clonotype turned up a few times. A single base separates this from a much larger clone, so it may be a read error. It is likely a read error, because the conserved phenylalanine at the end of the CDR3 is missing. DNA of the CDR3: TGTGCCAGCAGCCTGTCACAGAGCTCCTACGAGCAGTACCTC. Translation gives CASSLSQSSYEQYL. The V gene is TRBV7-2, the J gene TRBJ2-7; D is unclear. Trimming pared 5 bases from V and 0 bases from J, leaving 11 bases between. CDR3 size: 14 residues. In germline, CDR1 is SGHTA, CDR2 FQGNSA.

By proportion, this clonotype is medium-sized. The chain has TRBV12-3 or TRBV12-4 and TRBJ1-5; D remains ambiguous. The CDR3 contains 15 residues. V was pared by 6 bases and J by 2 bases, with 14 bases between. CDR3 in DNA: TGTGCCAGCAGAGACGGTCGTTCCGGCAATCAGCCCCAGCATTTT. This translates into CASRDGRSGNQPQHF.

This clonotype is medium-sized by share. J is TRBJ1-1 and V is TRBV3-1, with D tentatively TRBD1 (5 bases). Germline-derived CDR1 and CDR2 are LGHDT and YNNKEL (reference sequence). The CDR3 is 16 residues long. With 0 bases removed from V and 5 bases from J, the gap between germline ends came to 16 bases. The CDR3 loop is CASSQDPGYGETEAFF. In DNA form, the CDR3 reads TGTGCCAGCAGCCAAGATCCAGGGTATGGGGAAACTGAAGCTTTCTTT.

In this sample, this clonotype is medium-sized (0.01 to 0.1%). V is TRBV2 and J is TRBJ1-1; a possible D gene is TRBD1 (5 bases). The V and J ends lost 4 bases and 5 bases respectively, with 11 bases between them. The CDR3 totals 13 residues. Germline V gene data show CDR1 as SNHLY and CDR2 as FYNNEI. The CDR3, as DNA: TGTGCCAGCAGTGCCAATTGGGGGACTGAAGCTTTCTTT. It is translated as CASSANWGTEAFF.

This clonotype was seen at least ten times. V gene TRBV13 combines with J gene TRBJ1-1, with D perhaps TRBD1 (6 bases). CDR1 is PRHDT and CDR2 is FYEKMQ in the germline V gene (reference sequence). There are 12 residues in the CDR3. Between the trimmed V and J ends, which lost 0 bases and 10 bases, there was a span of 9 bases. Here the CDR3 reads CASSLGRDTAFF. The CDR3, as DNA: TGTGCCAGCAGCTTAGGCCGGGACACAGCTTTCTTT.

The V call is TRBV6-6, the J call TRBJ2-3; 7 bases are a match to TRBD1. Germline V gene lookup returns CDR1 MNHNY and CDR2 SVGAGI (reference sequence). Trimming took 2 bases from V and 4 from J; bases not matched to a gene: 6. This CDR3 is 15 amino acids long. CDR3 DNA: TGTGCCAGCAGTTACGCACAGGGGTTCGCAGATACGCAGTATTTT. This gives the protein CASSYAQGFADTQYF.

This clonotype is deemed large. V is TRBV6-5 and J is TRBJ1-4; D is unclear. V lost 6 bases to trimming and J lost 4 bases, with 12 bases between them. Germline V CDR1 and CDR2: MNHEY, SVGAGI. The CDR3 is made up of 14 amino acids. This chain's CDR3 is CASREGSLNEKLFF. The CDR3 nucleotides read TGTGCCAGCAGGGAGGGCAGCCTTAATGAAAAACTGTTTTTT.

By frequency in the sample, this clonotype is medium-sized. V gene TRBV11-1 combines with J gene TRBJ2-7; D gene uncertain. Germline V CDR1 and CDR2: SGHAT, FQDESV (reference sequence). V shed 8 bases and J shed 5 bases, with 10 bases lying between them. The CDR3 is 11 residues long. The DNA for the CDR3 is TGTGCCAGCCCTACTGATAACGAGCAGTACTTC. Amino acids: CASPTDNEQYF.

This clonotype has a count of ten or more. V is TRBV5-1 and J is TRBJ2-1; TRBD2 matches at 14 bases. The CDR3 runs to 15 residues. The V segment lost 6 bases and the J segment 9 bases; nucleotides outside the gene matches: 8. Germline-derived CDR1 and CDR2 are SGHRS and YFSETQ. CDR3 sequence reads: CASIQETSGGAEQFF. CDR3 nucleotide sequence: TGCGCCAGCATCCAGGAGACTAGCGGGGGGGCTGAGCAGTTCTTC.

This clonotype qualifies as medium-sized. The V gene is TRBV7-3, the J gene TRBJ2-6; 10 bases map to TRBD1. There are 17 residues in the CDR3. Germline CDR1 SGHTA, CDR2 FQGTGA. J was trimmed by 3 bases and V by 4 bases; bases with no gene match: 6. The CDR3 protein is CASSSDRGPGGANVLTF. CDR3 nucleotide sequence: TGTGCCAGCAGCTCCGACAGGGGGCCCGGTGGGGCCAACGTCCTGACTTTC. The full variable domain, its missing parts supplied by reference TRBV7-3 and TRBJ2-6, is GAGVSQTPSNKVTEKGKYVELRCDPISGHTALYWYRQSLGQGPEFLIYFQGTGAADDSGLPNDRFFAVRPEGSVSTLKIQRTERGDSAVYLCASSSDRGPGGANVLTFGAGSRLTVL.

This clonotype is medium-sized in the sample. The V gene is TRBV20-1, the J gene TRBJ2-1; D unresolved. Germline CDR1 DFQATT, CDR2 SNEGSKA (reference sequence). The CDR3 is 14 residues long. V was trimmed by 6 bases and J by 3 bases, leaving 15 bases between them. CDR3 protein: CSANRVPLYNEQFF. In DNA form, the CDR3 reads TGCAGTGCGAATCGGGTTCCCCTCTACAATGAGCAGTTCTTC.

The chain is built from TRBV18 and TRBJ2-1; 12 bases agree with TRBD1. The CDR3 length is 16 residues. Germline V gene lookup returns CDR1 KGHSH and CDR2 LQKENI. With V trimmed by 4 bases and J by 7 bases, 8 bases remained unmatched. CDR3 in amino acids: CASSRTGTGGQNEQFF. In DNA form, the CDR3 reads TGTGCCAGCTCACGGACCGGGACAGGGGGCCAGAATGAGCAGTTCTTC.

CDR3 protein: CASARESSYNEQFF. The DNA of the CDR3 is TGTGCCTCCGCTCGGGAGAGCTCCTACAATGAGCAGTTCTTC. The gene calls are TRBV30 and TRBJ2-1, with D perhaps TRBD2 (6 bases). Germline V gene sequence: CDR1 GTSNPN, CDR2 SVGIG (reference sequence). This CDR3 is 14 amino acids long. Trimming stripped 7 bases from V and 0 bases from J, with 13 bases between.